A selection of T cell receptor beta chains follows, all from one sample in a study of blood T cell repertoires in COVID-19. Sequencing was performed with immunoSEQ multiplex PCR; in TCRdb, only in-frame clones are kept and a portion is missing. The data contain 230,000 or so clones, roughly 79% of them seen just once; the ten biggest clones take up around 7.5%. The sequencing sample was made of peripheral blood. The receptor set was obtained from a woman aged 80 or over with COVID-19, enrolled during active disease. CDR3s include the opening cysteine and the closing phenylalanine or tryptophan. A D gene is named only where the DNA matches it firmly. The size of a clone is reported for some rows only, either as once, few or many, or as a class for expanded clones.

j_gene: TRBJ1-1
d_gene: NA
v_gene: TRBV7-9
abundance: NA
CDR3nt: TGTGCCAGCAGCCAAGCGGGGAGAGCTGAAGCTTTCTTT
CDR3aa: CASSQAGRAEAFF

j_gene: TRBJ1-1
d_gene: NA
v_gene: TRBV5-1
abundance: NA
CDR3nt: TGCGCCAGCAGCTTCACCCCCAATTCGGGGAACACTGAAGCTTTCTTT
CDR3aa: CASSFTPNSGNTEAFF

j_gene: TRBJ2-7
d_gene: TRBD2
v_gene: TRBV6-6
abundance: NA
CDR3nt: TGTGCCAGCAGTTACTCCCGACTAGCGGGGGACGAGCAGTACTTC
CDR3aa: CASSYSRLAGDEQYF

j_gene: TRBJ2-3
d_gene: NA
v_gene: TRBV18
abundance: NA
CDR3nt: TGTGCCAGCTCACCCCAAGGGGCGAGCACAGATACGCAGTATTTT
CDR3aa: CASSPQGASTDTQYF

j_gene: TRBJ1-1
d_gene: TRBD1
v_gene: TRBV10-3
abundance: NA
CDR3nt: TGTGCCATCAGGGATCACAGGGGGCTGAACACTGAAGCTTTCTTT
CDR3aa: CAIRDHRGLNTEAFF

j_gene: TRBJ1-2
d_gene: TRBD1
v_gene: TRBV5-1
abundance: few
CDR3nt: TGCGCCAGCAGCCTAGACAGGGGGCAAGACTATGGCTACACCTTC
CDR3aa: CASSLDRGQDYGYTF

j_gene: TRBJ2-3
d_gene: TRBD2
v_gene: TRBV28
abundance: NA
CDR3nt: TGTGCCAGCAGTTTAGGGCGGGAGACAGATACGCAGTATTTT
CDR3aa: CASSLGRETDTQYF

j_gene: TRBJ1-2
d_gene: NA
v_gene: TRBV6-6
abundance: NA
CDR3nt: TGTGCCAGCAGTTACCCCGGAGGGAGCGGCTACACCTTC
CDR3aa: CASSYPGGSGYTF

j_gene: TRBJ2-7
d_gene: NA
v_gene: TRBV2
abundance: NA
CDR3nt: TGTGCCAGCAGTGACGGGAGAGGAAGGCGGGACTACGAGCAGTACTTC
CDR3aa: CASSDGRGRRDYEQYF

j_gene: TRBJ1-2
d_gene: NA
v_gene: TRBV18
abundance: NA
CDR3nt: TGTGCCAGCTCACCAATCTCCGGGGGTAACTATGGCTACACCTTC
CDR3aa: CASSPISGGNYGYTF

j_gene: TRBJ1-2
d_gene: NA
v_gene: TRBV7-9
abundance: NA
CDR3nt: TGTGCCAGCAGACCCAGTAACTATGGCTACACCTTC
CDR3aa: CASRPSNYGYTF

j_gene: TRBJ1-5
d_gene: TRBD1
v_gene: TRBV28
abundance: NA
CDR3nt: TGTGCCAGCAGTTTCCCGAGGGACAGGGGAAGTTTCAATCAGCCCCAGCATTTT
CDR3aa: CASSFPRDRGSFNQPQHF

j_gene: TRBJ1-6
d_gene: NA
v_gene: TRBV6-6
abundance: NA
CDR3nt: TGTGCCACCACCGCCTCGACAGGATATTCACCCCTCCACTTT
CDR3aa: CATTASTGYSPLHF

j_gene: TRBJ2-6
d_gene: TRBD2
v_gene: TRBV5-1
abundance: NA
CDR3nt: TGCGCCAGCAGCCCCTTCGGGGGGTTTCCCTCTGGGGCCAACGTCCTGACTTTC
CDR3aa: CASSPFGGFPSGANVLTF

j_gene: TRBJ2-5
d_gene: NA
v_gene: TRBV5-1
abundance: NA
CDR3nt: TGCGCCAGCAGCCCCGGGGTTGGAGAAGAGACCCAGTACTTC
CDR3aa: CASSPGVGEETQYF